This T cell receptor (beta chain) came from a study of a mutant IDH1 vaccine in newly diagnosed glioma. Study-level information: Most had both radiotherapy and temozolomide beforehand; others had only one. Whole-study results and caveats: Of all patients, 93.3% showed vaccine-induced immune responses. Any relationship between pseudoprogression and changes in top peripheral T cell clonotypes seemed absent.

V shed 1 base and J 0 bases; nucleotides not matched to a gene: 3. This CDR3 has 15 residues. Germline V gene lookup returns CDR1 SGDLS and CDR2 YYNGEE. Time point meaning: week 23, last vaccination. The content of each vaccine dose was 300 ug of mutant IDH1 20-mer peptide, and topical imiquimod accompanied it. For this clone: Its target is unknown.

This table comes from immunoSEQ multiplex PCR, and its TCRdb copy is limited to in-frame clones, with some not included. The table has 35,000 to 50,000 clones, roughly 90% seen once. The TCR originated in a man between 45 and 60 years old with glioma. The J gene is TRBJ2-7, the V gene TRBV9; TRBD1 matches 8 bases. The sequences come from PBMCs, collected from a glioma patient whose treatment included an IDH1 peptide vaccine. For the CDR3, the DNA is TGTGCCAGCAGCGTACGCCAGGGGGCCTCCTACGAGCAGTACTTC. Translating it yields CASSVRQGASYEQYF. Full variable domain (missing parts from reference TRBV9 and TRBJ2-7): DSGVTQTPKHLITATGQRVTLRCSPRSGDLSVYWYQQSLDQGLQFLIQYYNGEERAKGNILERFSAQQFPDLHSELNLSSLELGDSALYFCASSVRQGASYEQYFGPGTRLTVT.